The rows below give T cell receptor beta chains drawn from one sample of a study of cytomegalovirus exposure and HLA in healthy donors. Here immunoSEQ multiplex PCR was the method, and the copy in TCRdb shows in-frame clones only, minus some. The sample shows about 140,000 clones, approximately 80% of them seen only once. The material sequenced was PBMCs. Receptor source: a woman in her forties or fifties in good health and CMV-seropositive. Both conserved end residues are part of each CDR3. The D gene is left open where the match is weak. Only some rows state a clone size, as once, few, many or a class for expanded clones.

>TRBJ2-2|-|TRBV6-1|TRBD2
CASSELAGNTGELFF
TGTGCCAGCAGTGAACTAGCGGGGAACACCGGGGAGCTGTTTTTT
>TRBJ2-3|-|TRBV9|-
CASSGGLYTDTQYF
TGTGCCAGCAGCGGAGGACTCTACACAGATACGCAGTATTTT
>TRBJ2-1|-|TRBV10-3|TRBD2
CAISSASGLYNEQFF
TGTGCCATCAGTTCGGCTAGCGGATTATACAATGAGCAGTTCTTC
>TRBJ2-5|-|TRBV29-1|TRBD2
CSVEPSGGAAETQYF
TGCAGCGTTGAACCCAGCGGGGGGGCCGCGGAGACCCAGTACTTC
>TRBJ1-1|-|TRBV19|TRBD1
CASSLQTGGNTEAFF
TGTGCCAGTAGTCTTCAAACAGGGGGAAATACTGAAGCTTTCTTT
>TRBJ1-2|-|TRBV4-3|-
CASSRSGRGYTF
TGCGCCAGCAGCCGGAGTGGTAGGGGCTACACCTTC
>TRBJ1-2|-|TRBV19|TRBD1
CASSDRAGYTF
TGTGCCAGTAGCGACAGGGCTGGCTACACCTTC
>TRBJ1-6|-|TRBV5-1|-
CASSLSGRAPLHF
TGCGCCAGCAGCTTGTCGGGCAGGGCACCCCTCCACTTT
>TRBJ2-1|-|TRBV2|TRBD2
CASTKIGGDNEQFF
TGTGCCAGCACTAAGATCGGGGGGGACAATGAGCAGTTCTTC
>TRBJ1-1|-|TRBV4-2|TRBD1
CASSQGGRGQSTEAFF
TGTGCCAGCAGCCAAGGTGGTAGGGGGCAATCCACTGAAGCTTTCTTT
>TRBJ1-3|-|TRBV21-1|-
CASSLRGRPGNTIYF
TGTGCCAGCAGCCTCAGGGGGCGACCTGGAAACACCATATATTTT
>TRBJ1-1|-|TRBV30|-
CAWSANREAFF
TGTGCCTGGAGTGCTAACAGGGAAGCTTTCTTT
>TRBJ1-3|-|TRBV29-1|TRBD1
CSGGTAVGNTIYF
TGCAGCGGCGGGACAGCAGTTGGAAACACCATATATTTT
>TRBJ1-2|-|TRBV5-4|-
CASSLDLTGPGGYTF
TGTGCCAGCAGCTTGGATTTAACAGGGCCGGGAGGCTACACCTTC
>TRBJ2-7|-|TRBV5-4|TRBD1
CASSRDSSSIYEQYF
TGTGCCAGCAGCCGGGACAGCTCATCTATCTACGAGCAGTACTTC
>TRBJ1-5|-|TRBV18|-
CASSPGYRVQGQPQHF
TGTGCCAGCTCACCAGGGTACAGGGTACAGGGTCAGCCCCAGCATTTT
>TRBJ2-7|-|TRBV18|TRBD1
CASSPGQGRDEQYF
TGTGCCAGCTCACCAGGACAGGGTCGGGACGAGCAGTACTTC
>TRBJ2-2|-|TRBV9|-
CASSVGQGLATGELFF
TGTGCCAGCAGCGTAGGTCAGGGTTTAGCAACCGGGGAGCTGTTTTTT
>TRBJ2-3|-|TRBV6-1|-
CASRRLQQGTDTQYF
TGTGCCAGCAGGAGACTCCAACAAGGAACAGATACGCAGTATTTT
>TRBJ1-2|once|TRBV30|-
CAWSVPRPLGGYTF
TGTGCCTGGAGTGTACCCAGGCCTCTGGGTGGCTACACCTTC
>TRBJ2-7|-|TRBV6-5|-
CASRDTSYEQYF
TGTGCCAGCCGGGATACGAGCTACGAGCAGTACTTC
>TRBJ1-6|-|TRBV13|TRBD1
CASSGQQGSSSPLHF
TGTGCCAGCAGCGGGCAACAGGGGTCCAGTTCACCCCTCCACTTT
>TRBJ2-1|once|TRBV9|-
CASSLTPSSYNEQFF
TGTGCCAGCAGCTTGACACCGAGCTCCTACAATGAGCAGTTCTTC
>TRBJ1-2|-|TRBV6-1|TRBD1
CASSVNTGAGYTF
TGTGCCAGCAGCGTTAATACAGGGGCGGGCTACACCTTC
>TRBJ1-5|-|TRBV6-6|-
CASSPGAYSNQPQHF
TGTGCCAGCAGTCCAGGGGCTTATAGCAATCAGCCCCAGCATTTT
>TRBJ2-1|-|TRBV7-9|TRBD1
CATTRGILDNEQFF
TGTGCCACAACCAGGGGGATACTAGACAATGAGCAGTTCTTC
>TRBJ2-7|-|TRBV7-8|-
CASSLDSPAAEQYF
TGTGCCAGCAGCTTAGACAGCCCTGCAGCCGAGCAGTACTTC
>TRBJ1-2|once|TRBV28|TRBD1
CASTDRAQGYTF
TGTGCCAGCACAGACAGGGCTCAGGGCTACACCTTC
>TRBJ2-2|-|TRBV7-3|-
CASSLTPGYPSTGELFF
TGTGCCAGCAGCTTAACCCCAGGGTACCCGAGCACCGGGGAGCTGTTTTTT
>TRBJ2-2|-|TRBV5-8|-
CASSLGGGGTGELFF
TGTGCCAGCAGCTTGGGCGGGGGCGGCACCGGGGAGCTGTTTTTT
>TRBJ2-3|once|TRBV6-4|TRBD2
CASSEGSGGTDTQYF
TGTGCCAGCAGTGAGGGTAGCGGGGGCACAGATACGCAGTATTTT
>TRBJ1-1|-|TRBV7-9|TRBD1
CASSQTGAGMNTEASF
TGTGCCAGCAGCCAAACAGGGGCCGGGATGAACACTGAAGCTTCCTTT
>TRBJ2-3|-|TRBV9|TRBD2
CASSVDLAGVGRTDTQYF
TGTGCCAGCAGCGTAGATTTAGCGGGGGTTGGACGCACAGATACGCAGTATTTT
>TRBJ2-3|-|TRBV2|TRBD1
CASGGQGGPDTQYF
TGTGCCAGCGGAGGACAGGGTGGACCAGATACGCAGTATTTT
>TRBJ2-1|-|TRBV7-9|-
CASSPLEGSSYNEQFF
TGTGCCAGCAGCCCCTTGGAGGGGAGCTCCTACAATGAGCAGTTCTTC
>TRBJ1-2|-|TRBV30|-
CAWSPTGTYTSGYTF
TGTGCCTGGAGTCCAACCGGGACATATACAAGTGGCTACACCTTC
>TRBJ1-1|-|TRBV5-4|-
CASSSSGQIRMNTEAFF
TGTGCCAGCAGCTCGTCTGGACAGATAAGAATGAACACTGAAGCTTTCTTT
>TRBJ1-5|-|TRBV7-9|-
CASSLALRGAEVGQPQHF
TGTGCCAGCAGCTTAGCCCTACGTGGGGCCGAGGTGGGTCAGCCCCAGCATTTT
>TRBJ1-2|-|TRBV28|-
CASSLRAGEGYTF
TGTGCCAGCAGTTTAAGGGCAGGGGAAGGCTACACCTTC
>TRBJ2-2|-|TRBV28|-
CASSFEELTGELFF
TGTGCCAGCAGTTTTGAGGAACTTACCGGGGAGCTGTTTTTT
>TRBJ1-4|-|TRBV5-1|TRBD1
CASSFGNPRTGGGAPNEKLFF
TGCGCCAGCAGCTTCGGAAACCCTAGGACAGGGGGGGGTGCGCCTAATGAAAAACTGTTTTTT
>TRBJ2-3|-|TRBV11-3|TRBD2
CASSQRTSGDTQYF
TGTGCCAGCAGCCAGCGGACTAGCGGGGATACGCAGTATTTT
>TRBJ2-1|-|TRBV11-2|-
CASSLDRDYATEEQFF
TGTGCCAGCAGCTTAGACAGGGATTACGCCACAGAGGAGCAGTTCTTC
>TRBJ2-7|few|TRBV9|-
CASSVGSSSYEQYF
TGTGCCAGCAGCGTAGGGAGCAGCTCCTACGAGCAGTACTTC
>TRBJ1-2|-|TRBV9|-
CASSGTGGNYGYTF
TGTGCCAGCAGCGGGACGGGGGGAAACTATGGCTACACCTTC
>TRBJ2-3|few|TRBV27|-
CASSLQGTQYF
TGTGCCAGCAGTTTACAGGGAACGCAGTATTTT
>TRBJ2-5|once|TRBV11-2|-
CASSPFRGTETQYF
TGTGCCAGCAGCCCCTTCCGGGGGACAGAGACCCAGTACTTC
>TRBJ2-5|few|TRBV11-2|TRBD1
CASSSGDRETQYF
TGTGCCAGCAGCTCGGGGGACAGGGAGACCCAGTACTTC
>TRBJ2-2|once|TRBV5-1|TRBD1
CASSLAVNLWDRGYTGELFF
TGCGCCAGCAGCTTGGCCGTAAACCTGTGGGACAGGGGTTACACCGGGGAGCTGTTTTTT
>TRBJ1-2|-|TRBV28|-
CASSVTDYGYTF
TGTGCCAGCAGCGTGACAGACTATGGCTACACCTTC
>TRBJ2-3|-|TRBV5-1|-
CASSYLDPLSTDTQYF
TGCGCCAGCAGCTACCTAGACCCCTTAAGCACAGATACGCAGTATTTT
>TRBJ1-2|-|TRBV6-5|-
CASSPPGRVGDGYTF
TGTGCCAGCAGCCCACCCGGGAGGGTCGGGGATGGCTACACCTTC
>TRBJ1-3|-|TRBV9|TRBD1
CASSFLDRAAGNTIYF
TGTGCCAGCAGCTTCCTGGACAGGGCGGCTGGAAACACCATATATTTT